This T cell receptor beta chain was profiled in a study of shared clonotypes between healthy human individuals. The overall study: CD8 memory received one plate per donor, CD8 naive two, CD4 memory three and CD4 naive three. Study observations and caveats: Naive subsets usually exceeded memory subsets in estimated richness. Rarefaction showed sorted-subset sequencing was incomplete despite large depth.

The CDR3 has 16 residues. Germline V gives CDR1 SGHTA, CDR2 FQGTGA. V lost 4 bases, J lost 5 bases, and 18 bases lay in between. Points on this clone: The antigen remains undetermined.

Naive CD8 cells were CD45RO-negative, positively selected for CCR7, excluding terminally differentiated effector memory CD45RA+ cells. Measured with immunoSEQ multiplex PCR; TCRdb has only the in-frame clones, and not every one. The data contain some 1,900,000 clones, just under 95% of them seen just once; the ten biggest clones take up around 1.2%. The receptor comes from a man in his late teens or twenties in good health. The chain uses TRBV7-3 and TRBJ2-1, with D tentatively TRBD2 (6 bases). Sequencing was carried out using naive CD8+ T cells sorted from blood. The CDR3 sequence: CASSSRLWAGNNEQFF. CDR3 DNA sequence: TGTGCCAGCAGCTCAAGACTTTGGGCGGGAAACAATGAGCAGTTCTTC.